What follows are 4 T cell receptor beta chains derived from one specimen sequenced in a study of memory CD4+ T cells and cytomegalovirus serostatus. Single viable CD3+CD4+CD8-CD45RO+ cells were sorted as the memory CD4+ T cells. Method: immunoSEQ multiplex PCR; TCRdb's copy keeps in-frame clones and lacks some. The sample has tens of thousands of clones; approximately 76% are singletons. The sample taken for sequencing was memory CD4+ T cells from blood. These receptors were taken from an adult in good health and CMV-seronegative. Some clones in this sample may be carry-over from other donors' samples.

This clone was recorded a few times. The rearrangement joins TRBV7-9 to TRBJ1-1; no definite D call. The CDR3 extends over 15 amino acids. Trimming removed 4 bases from V and 0 bases from J, with 12 bases in between. From germline, CDR1 is SEHNR and CDR2 FQNEAQ (reference sequence). The CDR3 region has the DNA TGTGCCAGCAGCTCCAGTCTCAGCCTGAACACTGAAGCTTTCTTT. This sequence encodes CASSSSLSLNTEAFF.

This clone was counted once. This chain connects TRBV15 to TRBJ1-5; TRBD1 matches 7 bases. Germline-derived CDR1 and CDR2 are LNHNV and YYDKDF (reference sequence). The junction had 8 bases not matched to a gene; V was cut back by 5 bases and J by 1 base. The CDR3 has 16 amino acids. The CDR3 DNA reads TGTGCCACCAGCTACTATACAGGGGAAAGCAATCAGCCCCAGCATTTT. Protein sequence: CATSYYTGESNQPQHF.

This clone has only one observation. CDR3 protein: CASSIVQGSEYEQYF. In nucleotides, the CDR3 is TGTGCCAGTAGTATTGTTCAGGGGTCTGAGTACGAGCAGTACTTC. The genes are TRBV19 and TRBJ2-7, with D perhaps TRBD1 (6 bases). Trimming cost V 3 bases and J 4 bases, with 16 bases left between them. The CDR3 contains 15 residues. Germline CDR1 reads LNHDA; CDR2 reads SQIVND (reference sequence).

The chain joins TRBV2 to TRBJ2-1; unclear D gene. Trimming removed 6 bases from V and 5 bases from J, with 11 bases in between. The CDR3 is 13 residues long. In germline, CDR1 is SNHLY, CDR2 FYNNEI. As DNA, the CDR3 is TGTGCCAGCAGCGACGACGTTCACAATGAGCAGTTCTTC. It encodes CASSDDVHNEQFF. The whole variable domain, filled in from reference TRBV2 and TRBJ2-1, reads EPEVTQTPSHQVTQMGQEVILRCVPISNHLYFYWYRQILGQKVEFLVSFYNNEISEKSEIFDDQFSVERPDGSNFTLKIRSTKLEDSAMYFCASSDDVHNEQFFGPGTRLTVL.